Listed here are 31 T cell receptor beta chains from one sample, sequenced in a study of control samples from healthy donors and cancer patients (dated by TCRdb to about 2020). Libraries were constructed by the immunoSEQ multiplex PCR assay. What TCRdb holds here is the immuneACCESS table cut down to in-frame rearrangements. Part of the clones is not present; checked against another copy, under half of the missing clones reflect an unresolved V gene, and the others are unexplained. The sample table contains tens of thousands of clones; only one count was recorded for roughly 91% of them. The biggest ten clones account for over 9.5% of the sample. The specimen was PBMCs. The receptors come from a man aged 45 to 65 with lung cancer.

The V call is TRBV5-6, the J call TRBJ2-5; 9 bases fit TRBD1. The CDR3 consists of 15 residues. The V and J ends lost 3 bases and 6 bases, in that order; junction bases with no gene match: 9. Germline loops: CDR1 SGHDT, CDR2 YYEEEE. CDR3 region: CASSSGQGFLQTQYF. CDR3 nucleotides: TGTGCCAGCAGCTCGGGACAGGGATTTCTTCAGACCCAGTACTTC.

The CDR3 loop reads CASRPPLSSYEQYF. The CDR3 region has the DNA TGTGCCAGCAGACCACCCCTTAGCTCCTACGAGCAGTACTTC. The chain carries TRBV7-9 and TRBJ2-7; D call uncertain. Trimming left V 6 bases short and J 0 bases short, with 12 bases between. This CDR3 is 14 amino acids long. The V gene's germline CDR1 is SEHNR and CDR2 FQNEAQ (reference sequence).

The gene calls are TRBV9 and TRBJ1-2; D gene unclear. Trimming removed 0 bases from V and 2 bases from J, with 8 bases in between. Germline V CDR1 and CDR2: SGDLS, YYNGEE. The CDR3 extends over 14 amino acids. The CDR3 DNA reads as TGTGCCAGCAGCGTAGCTCGGGAGAACTATGGCTACACCTTC. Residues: CASSVARENYGYTF.

DNA for the CDR3: TGTGCCAGCAGTGATGCAGGGGAACATGAGCAGTTCTTC. It translates to CASSDAGEHEQFF. The chain links TRBV6-1 to TRBJ2-1; tentative D call: TRBD1 (6 bases). V dropped 3 bases and J dropped 8 bases, with 11 bases sitting between them. The germline CDR1 and CDR2 sequences are MNHNS and SASEGT. There are 13 residues in the CDR3.

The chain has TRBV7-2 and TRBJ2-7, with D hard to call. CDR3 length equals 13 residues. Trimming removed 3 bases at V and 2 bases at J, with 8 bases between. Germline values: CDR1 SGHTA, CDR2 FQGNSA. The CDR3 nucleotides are TGTGCCAGCAGCTTTCCTCTCACCTACGAGCAGTACTTC. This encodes CASSFPLTYEQYF.

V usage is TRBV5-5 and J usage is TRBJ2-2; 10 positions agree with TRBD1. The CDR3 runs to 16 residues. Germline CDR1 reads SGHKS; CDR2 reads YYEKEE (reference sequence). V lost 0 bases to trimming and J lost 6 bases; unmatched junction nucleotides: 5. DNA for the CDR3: TGTGCCAGCAGCTTGGCCCGGGACAGGGGATCCGGGGAGCTGTTTTTT. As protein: CASSLARDRGSGELFF.

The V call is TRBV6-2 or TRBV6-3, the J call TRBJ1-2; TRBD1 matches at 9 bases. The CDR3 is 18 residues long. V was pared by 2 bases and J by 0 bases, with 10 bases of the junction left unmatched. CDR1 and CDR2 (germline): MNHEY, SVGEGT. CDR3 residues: CASSYPRTGEGANYGYTF. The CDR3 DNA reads TGTGCCAGCAGTTACCCAAGGACAGGGGAGGGAGCTAACTATGGCTACACCTTC.

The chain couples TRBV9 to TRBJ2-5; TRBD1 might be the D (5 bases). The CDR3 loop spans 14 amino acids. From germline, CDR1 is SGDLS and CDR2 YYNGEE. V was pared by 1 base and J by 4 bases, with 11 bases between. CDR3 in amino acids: CASSVQGLGETQYF. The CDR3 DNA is TGTGCCAGCAGCGTACAGGGCCTAGGAGAGACCCAGTACTTC.

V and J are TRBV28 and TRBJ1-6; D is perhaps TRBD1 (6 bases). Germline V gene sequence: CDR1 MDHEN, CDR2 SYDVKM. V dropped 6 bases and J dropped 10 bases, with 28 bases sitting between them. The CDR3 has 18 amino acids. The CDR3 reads CASRTDNRDTLVGSPLHF. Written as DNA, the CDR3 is TGTGCCAGCAGGACCGATAACCGGGACACGCTCGTAGGGTCACCCCTCCACTTT.

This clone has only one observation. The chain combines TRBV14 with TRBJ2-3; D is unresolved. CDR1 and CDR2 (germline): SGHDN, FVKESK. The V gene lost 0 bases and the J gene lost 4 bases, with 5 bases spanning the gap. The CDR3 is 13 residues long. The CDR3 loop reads CASSQEEPDTQYF. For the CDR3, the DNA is TGTGCCAGCAGCCAAGAAGAACCAGATACGCAGTATTTT.

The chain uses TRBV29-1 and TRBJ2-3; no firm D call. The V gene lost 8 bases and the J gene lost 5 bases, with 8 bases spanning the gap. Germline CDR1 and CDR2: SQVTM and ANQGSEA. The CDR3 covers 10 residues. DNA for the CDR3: TGCAGCACCCGAGAAGATACGCAGTATTTT. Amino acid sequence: CSTREDTQYF.

The CDR3 loop is CASSLEARGGSGETQYF. CDR3 sequence (DNA): TGTGCCAGCAGCTTAGAGGCGCGGGGGGGCTCTGGGGAGACCCAGTACTTC. J is TRBJ2-5 and V is TRBV7-6; 9 bases map to TRBD2. CDR1 SGHVS and CDR2 FNYEAQ come from the germline V gene. V lost 1 base to trimming and J lost 5 bases; unmatched junction nucleotides: 11. CDR3 length: 17 residues.

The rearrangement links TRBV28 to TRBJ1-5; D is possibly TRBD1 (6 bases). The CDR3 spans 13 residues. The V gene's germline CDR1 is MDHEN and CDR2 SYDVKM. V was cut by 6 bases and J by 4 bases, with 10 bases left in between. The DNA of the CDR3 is TGTGCCAGCAGAGGGACACCAAATCAGCCCCAGCATTTT. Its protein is CASRGTPNQPQHF. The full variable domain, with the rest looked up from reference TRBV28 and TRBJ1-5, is DVKVTQSSRYLVKRTGEKVFLECVQDMDHENMFWYRQDPGLGLRLIYFSYDVKMKEKGDIPEGYSVSREKKERFSLILESASTNQTSMYLCASRGTPNQPQHFGDGTRLSIL.

CDR3: CASSLETGTSNTEAFF. The CDR3 nucleotides are TGTGCCAGCTCACTTGAGACAGGGACATCGAACACTGAAGCTTTCTTT. The chain links TRBV18 to TRBJ1-1; 7 nucleotides agree with TRBD1. The CDR3 sequence is 16 residues long. The ends lost 4 bases at V and 1 base at J; junction bases unmatched: 9. Germline V gene sequence: CDR1 KGHSH, CDR2 LQKENI. The full variable domain, in which reference TRBV18 and TRBJ1-1 provide the parts outside the CDR3, is NAGVMQNPRHLVRRRGQEARLRCSPMKGHSHVYWYRQLPEEGLKFMVYLQKENIIDESGMPKERFSAEFPKEGPSILRIQQVVRGDSAAYFCASSLETGTSNTEAFFGQGTRLTVV.

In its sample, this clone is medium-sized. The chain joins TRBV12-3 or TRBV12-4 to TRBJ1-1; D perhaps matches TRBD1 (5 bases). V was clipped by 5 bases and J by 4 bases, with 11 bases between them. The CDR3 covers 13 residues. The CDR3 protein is CASSRGWGTEAFF. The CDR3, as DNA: TGTGCCAGCAGTAGGGGATGGGGCACTGAAGCTTTCTTT.

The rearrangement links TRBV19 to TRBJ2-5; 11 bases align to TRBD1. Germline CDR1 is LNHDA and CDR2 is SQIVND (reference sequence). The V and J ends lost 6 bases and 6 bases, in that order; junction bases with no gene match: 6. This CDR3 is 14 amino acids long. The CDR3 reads CASRDGQGAKTQYF. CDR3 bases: TGTGCCAGTAGGGATGGACAGGGGGCGAAGACCCAGTACTTC.

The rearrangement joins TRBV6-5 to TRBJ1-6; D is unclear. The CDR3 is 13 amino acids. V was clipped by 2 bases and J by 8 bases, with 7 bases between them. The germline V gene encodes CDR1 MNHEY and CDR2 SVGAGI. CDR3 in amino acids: CASSYLQDSPLHF. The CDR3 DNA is TGTGCCAGCAGTTACCTCCAGGATTCACCCCTCCACTTT.

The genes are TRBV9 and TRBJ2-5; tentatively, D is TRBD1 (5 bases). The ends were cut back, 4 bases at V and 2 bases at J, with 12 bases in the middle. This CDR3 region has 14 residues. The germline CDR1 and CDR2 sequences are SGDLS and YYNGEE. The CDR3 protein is CASSPRQNQETQYF. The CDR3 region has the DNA TGTGCCAGCAGCCCGAGACAGAATCAAGAGACCCAGTACTTC.

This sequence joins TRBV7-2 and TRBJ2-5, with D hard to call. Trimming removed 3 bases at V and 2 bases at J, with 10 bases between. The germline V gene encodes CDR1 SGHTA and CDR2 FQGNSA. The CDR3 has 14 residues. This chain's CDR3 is CASSFQQTQETQYF. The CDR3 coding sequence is TGTGCCAGCAGCTTCCAACAGACTCAAGAGACCCAGTACTTC.

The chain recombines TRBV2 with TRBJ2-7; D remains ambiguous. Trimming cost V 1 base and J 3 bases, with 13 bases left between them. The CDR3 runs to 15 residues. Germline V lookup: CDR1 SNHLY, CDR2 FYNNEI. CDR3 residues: CASSEVSGRNYEQYF. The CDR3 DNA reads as TGTGCCAGCAGTGAAGTATCAGGCAGAAACTACGAGCAGTACTTC.

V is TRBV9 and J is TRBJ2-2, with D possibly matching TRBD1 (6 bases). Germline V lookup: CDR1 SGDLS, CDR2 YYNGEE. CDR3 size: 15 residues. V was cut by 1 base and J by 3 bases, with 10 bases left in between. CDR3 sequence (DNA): TGTGCCAGCAGCGTATCAGGGGCGTACACCGGGGAGCTGTTTTTT. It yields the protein CASSVSGAYTGELFF. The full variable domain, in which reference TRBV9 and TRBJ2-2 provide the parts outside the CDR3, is DSGVTQTPKHLITATGQRVTLRCSPRSGDLSVYWYQQSLDQGLQFLIQYYNGEERAKGNILERFSAQQFPDLHSELNLSSLELGDSALYFCASSVSGAYTGELFFGEGSRLTVL.

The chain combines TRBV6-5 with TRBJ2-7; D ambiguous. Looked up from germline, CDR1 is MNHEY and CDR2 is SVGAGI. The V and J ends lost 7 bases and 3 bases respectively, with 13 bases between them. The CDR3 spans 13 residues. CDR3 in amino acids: CASKVSQLYEQYF. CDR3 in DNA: TGTGCCAGCAAGGTGTCCCAACTCTACGAGCAGTACTTC.

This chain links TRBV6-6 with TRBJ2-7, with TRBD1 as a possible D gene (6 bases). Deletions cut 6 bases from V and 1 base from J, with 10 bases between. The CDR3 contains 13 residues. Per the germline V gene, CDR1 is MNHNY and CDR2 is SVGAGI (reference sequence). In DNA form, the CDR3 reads TGTGCCAGCAGCAAAGGACAGTCCTACGAGCAGTACTTC. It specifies CASSKGQSYEQYF.

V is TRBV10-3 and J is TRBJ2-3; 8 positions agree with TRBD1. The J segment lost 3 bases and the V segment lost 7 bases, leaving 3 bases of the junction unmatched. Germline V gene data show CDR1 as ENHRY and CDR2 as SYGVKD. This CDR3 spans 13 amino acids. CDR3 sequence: CAITGGLTDTQYF. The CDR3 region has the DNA TGTGCCATCACAGGGGGCCTGACAGATACGCAGTATTTT.

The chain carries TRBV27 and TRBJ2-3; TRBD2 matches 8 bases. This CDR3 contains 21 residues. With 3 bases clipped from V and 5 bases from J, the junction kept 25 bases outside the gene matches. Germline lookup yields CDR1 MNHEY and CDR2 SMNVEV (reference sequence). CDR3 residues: CASSLITSGVRKIGELDTQYF. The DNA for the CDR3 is TGTGCCAGCAGTTTGATTACTAGCGGTGTACGGAAGATAGGCGAACTAGATACGCAGTATTTT.

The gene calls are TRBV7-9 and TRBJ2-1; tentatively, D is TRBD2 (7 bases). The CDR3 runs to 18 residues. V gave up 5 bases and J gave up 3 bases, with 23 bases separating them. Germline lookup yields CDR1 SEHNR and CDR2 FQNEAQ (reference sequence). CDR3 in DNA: TGTGCCAGCAGCCCCTCTCCCCGGCGGGGGCCTCACTACAATGAGCAGTTCTTC. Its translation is CASSPSPRRGPHYNEQFF.

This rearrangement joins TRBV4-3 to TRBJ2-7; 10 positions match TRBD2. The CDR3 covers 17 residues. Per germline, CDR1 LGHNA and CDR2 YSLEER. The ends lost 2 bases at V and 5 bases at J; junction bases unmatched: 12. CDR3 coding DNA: TGCGCCAGCAGCCAACAAGCGGGGGGGCCCTTCTTGGACGAGCAGTACTTC. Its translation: CASSQQAGGPFLDEQYF.

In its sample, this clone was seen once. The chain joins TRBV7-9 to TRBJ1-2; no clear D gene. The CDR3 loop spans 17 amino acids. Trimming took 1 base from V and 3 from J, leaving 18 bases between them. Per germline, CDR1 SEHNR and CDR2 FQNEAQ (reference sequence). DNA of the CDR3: TGTGCCAGCAGCTTAGGGAGGGCCGGGGAGGGAGACTATGGCTACACCTTC. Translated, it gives CASSLGRAGEGDYGYTF.

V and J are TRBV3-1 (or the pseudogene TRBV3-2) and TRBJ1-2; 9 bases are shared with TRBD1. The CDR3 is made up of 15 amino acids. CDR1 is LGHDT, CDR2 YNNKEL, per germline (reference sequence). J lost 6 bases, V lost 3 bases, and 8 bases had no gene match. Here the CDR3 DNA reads TGTGCCAGCAGCCAGCGGAGGACAGGGGAGGATGGCTACACCTTC. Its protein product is CASSQRRTGEDGYTF.

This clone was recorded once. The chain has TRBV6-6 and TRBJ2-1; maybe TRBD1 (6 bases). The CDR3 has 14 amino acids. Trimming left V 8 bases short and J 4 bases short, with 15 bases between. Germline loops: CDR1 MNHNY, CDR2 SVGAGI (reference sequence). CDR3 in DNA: TGTGCCAGCGCCAATCAGGGGAATTACAATGAGCAGTTCTTC. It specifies CASANQGNYNEQFF.

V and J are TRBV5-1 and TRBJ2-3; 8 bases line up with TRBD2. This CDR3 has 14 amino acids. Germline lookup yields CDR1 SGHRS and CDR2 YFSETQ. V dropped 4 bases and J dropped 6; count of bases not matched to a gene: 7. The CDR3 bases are TGCGCCAGCAGCCCGGGGACTAGTTTGGATACGCAGTATTTT. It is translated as CASSPGTSLDTQYF. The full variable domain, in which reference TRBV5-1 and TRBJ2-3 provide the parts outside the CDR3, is KAGVTQTPRYLIKTRGQQVTLSCSPISGHRSVSWYQQTPGQGLQFLFEYFSETQRNKGNFPGRFSGRQFSNSRSEMNVSTLELGDSALYLCASSPGTSLDTQYFGPGTRLTVL.